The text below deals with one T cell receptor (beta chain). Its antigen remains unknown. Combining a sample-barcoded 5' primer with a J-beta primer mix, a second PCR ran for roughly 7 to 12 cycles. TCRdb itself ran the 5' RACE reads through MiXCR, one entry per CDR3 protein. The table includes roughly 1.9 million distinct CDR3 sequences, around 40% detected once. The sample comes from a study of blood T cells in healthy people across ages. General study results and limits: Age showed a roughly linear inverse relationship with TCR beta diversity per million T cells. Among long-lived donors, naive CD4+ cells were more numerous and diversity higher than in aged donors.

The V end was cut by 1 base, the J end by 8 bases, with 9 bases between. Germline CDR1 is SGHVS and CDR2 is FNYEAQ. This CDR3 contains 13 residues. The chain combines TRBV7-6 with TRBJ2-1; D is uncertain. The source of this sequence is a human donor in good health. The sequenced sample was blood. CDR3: CASSLGRAYEQFF. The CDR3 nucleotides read TGTGCCAGCAGCTTAGGACGAGCTTATGAGCAGTTCTTC.